This is a list of T cell receptor beta chains from one sample in a study of T cells expressing NK-cell markers. TCRdb reworked the 5' RACE reads into one entry per CDR3 protein, no DNA. This sample lists about 550,000 distinct CDR3 sequences; its ten largest clones have roughly 3.4%. The sequenced material came from blood T cells: a sorted CD56 or NKG2C T cell subset, CD4+ or CD8+ T cells, or bulk PBMC T cells (not recorded which). The source is a man aged 18 to 35 in good health. The CDR3 runs from the conserved cysteine through the conserved F or W.

V: TRBV7-9
J: TRBJ2-3
CDR3: CASSMGGGTDTQYF

V: TRBV27
J: TRBJ1-2
CDR3: CASSFRGRVDGYTF

V: TRBV24-1
J: TRBJ2-3
CDR3: CATSDLPAGDNTDTQYF

V: TRBV5-5
J: TRBJ1-2
CDR3: CASSLSIVYGYTF

V: TRBV5-1
J: TRBJ2-5
CDR3: CASRGEPQETQYF

V: TRBV12-3/TRBV12-4
J: TRBJ2-3
CDR3: CASSLRGSGRSDTQYF

V: TRBV9
J: TRBJ2-1
CDR3: CASSFKSTISSYNEQFF

V: TRBV6-5
J: TRBJ2-2
CDR3: CASRGTGSGSITGELFF

V: TRBV18
J: TRBJ2-5
CDR3: CASSPTRGTAQETQYF

V: TRBV12-3/TRBV12-4
J: TRBJ1-4
CDR3: CASSLAVATNEKLFF

V: TRBV5-1
J: TRBJ2-1
CDR3: CASSLLGEEVLGEQFF

V: TRBV5-5
J: TRBJ1-2
CDR3: CASSSLSEGPTF

V: TRBV6-1
J: TRBJ1-6
CDR3: CASSAGLSDSPLHF

V: TRBV6-2/TRBV6-3
J: TRBJ2-1
CDR3: CASSYSSPTISGLFF

V: TRBV11-2
J: TRBJ2-1
CDR3: CASSLLLGGLAGDEQFF

V: TRBV7-2
J: TRBJ2-6
CDR3: CASSTLGMANVLTF

V: TRBV5-1
J: TRBJ2-1
CDR3: CASSPTGFSYNEQFF

V: TRBV6-4
J: TRBJ2-2
CDR3: CASSLPRDRDYTGELFF

V: TRBV7-9
J: TRBJ1-1
CDR3: CASSLGEGTEAFF

V: TRBV24-1
J: TRBJ2-1
CDR3: CATSERGPYNEQFF

V: TRBV5-6
J: TRBJ2-5
CDR3: CASSSSLAGGNRETQYF

V: TRBV12-3/TRBV12-4
J: TRBJ2-5
CDR3: CASQIAGGNQETQYF

V: TRBV21-1
J: TRBJ1-5
CDR3: CASVDRGRKSRNQPQHF

V: TRBV28
J: TRBJ2-7
CDR3: CASSRQGFSYEQYF

V: TRBV9
J: TRBJ1-5
CDR3: CASSRGSGQPQHF

V: TRBV19
J: TRBJ2-1
CDR3: CATALPGGYNEQFF

V: TRBV7-6
J: TRBJ2-7
CDR3: CASSQQGTTYEQYF

V: TRBV12-3/TRBV12-4
J: TRBJ1-2
CDR3: CASSLAIANYGYTF

V: TRBV12-3/TRBV12-4
J: TRBJ2-1
CDR3: CASSSTGTGVWEQFF

V: TRBV6-1
J: TRBJ2-3
CDR3: CASSAREPTDTQYF

V: TRBV29-1
J: TRBJ2-5
CDR3: CSVDPSVGQETQYF

V: TRBV3-1
J: TRBJ2-5
CDR3: CASSSPIGTGGLQETQYF

V: TRBV18
J: TRBJ2-7
CDR3: CASQRDRKGGEQYF

V: TRBV6-5
J: TRBJ2-1
CDR3: CASKLSESSYNEQFF

V: TRBV3-1
J: TRBJ2-5
CDR3: CASSPSMGERETQYF

V: TRBV6-5
J: TRBJ2-1
CDR3: CASSYEGVYNEQFF

V: TRBV9
J: TRBJ1-5
CDR3: CASSPEVNNQPQHF

V: TRBV10-3
J: TRBJ2-7
CDR3: CAISEPRTDAYEQYF

V: TRBV11-2
J: TRBJ2-4
CDR3: CASSLYGRNVNIQYF

V: TRBV5-8
J: TRBJ2-3
CDR3: CASLSGRVHGGPDTQYF

V: TRBV12-3/TRBV12-4
J: TRBJ1-4
CDR3: CASSTGQGGKLFF

V: TRBV20-1
J: TRBJ2-1
CDR3: CSPQALVGNEQFF

V: TRBV4-2
J: TRBJ1-3
CDR3: CASSQGARDRNTIYF

V: TRBV6-2/TRBV6-3
J: TRBJ2-7
CDR3: CASSYRDRGFSYEQYF

V: TRBV7-2
J: TRBJ2-5
CDR3: CASSRSPTSGIRGTQYF

V: TRBV5-1
J: TRBJ2-1
CDR3: CASSDTIPGEQFF

V: TRBV12-3/TRBV12-4
J: TRBJ2-1
CDR3: CASSDGNRAGWNEQFF

V: TRBV24-1
J: TRBJ1-5
CDR3: CATSDPTFEGTSNQPQHF

V: TRBV6-5
J: TRBJ2-7
CDR3: CASSYKGLADPTPYEQYF

V: TRBV4-2
J: TRBJ2-1
CDR3: CASSQVAGAIGEQFF

V: TRBV7-2
J: TRBJ2-1
CDR3: CASSLAPNLRPEQFF

V: TRBV3-1
J: TRBJ2-1
CDR3: CASSQGPNNEQFF

V: TRBV5-1
J: TRBJ1-1
CDR3: CASSFAGQGNTEAFF

V: TRBV27
J: TRBJ2-7
CDR3: CASSRLARYEQYF

V: TRBV6-5
J: TRBJ2-3
CDR3: CASSYGRQGWTDTQYF

V: TRBV6-2/TRBV6-3
J: TRBJ1-1
CDR3: CASSPTMGTEAFF

V: TRBV7-2
J: TRBJ2-4
CDR3: CASGSPGRNIQYF

V: TRBV7-8
J: TRBJ2-2
CDR3: CASGEERPQTGELFF

V: TRBV29-1
J: TRBJ2-1
CDR3: CSVRVGFEQFF